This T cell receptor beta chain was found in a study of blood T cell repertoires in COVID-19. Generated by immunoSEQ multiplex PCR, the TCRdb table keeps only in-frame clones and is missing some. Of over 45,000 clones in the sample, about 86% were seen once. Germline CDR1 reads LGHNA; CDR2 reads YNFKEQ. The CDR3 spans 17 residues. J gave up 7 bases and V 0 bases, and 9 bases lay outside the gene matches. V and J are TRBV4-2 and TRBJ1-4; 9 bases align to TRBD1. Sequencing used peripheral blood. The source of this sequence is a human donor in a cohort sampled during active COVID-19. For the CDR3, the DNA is TGTGCCAGCAGCCAAGATATTCCGGGACAGGGCCCTGAAAAACTGTTTTTT. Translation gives CASSQDIPGQGPEKLFF.